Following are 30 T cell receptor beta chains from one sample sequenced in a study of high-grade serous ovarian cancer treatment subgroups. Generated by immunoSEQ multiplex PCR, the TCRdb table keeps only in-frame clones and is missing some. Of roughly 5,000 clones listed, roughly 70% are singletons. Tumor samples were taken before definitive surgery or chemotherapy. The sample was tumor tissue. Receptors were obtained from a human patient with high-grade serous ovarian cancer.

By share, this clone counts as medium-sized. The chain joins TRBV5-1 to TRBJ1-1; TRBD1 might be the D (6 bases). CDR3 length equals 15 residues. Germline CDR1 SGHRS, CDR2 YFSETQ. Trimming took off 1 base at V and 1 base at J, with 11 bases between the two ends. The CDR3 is CASSLTGMENTEAFF. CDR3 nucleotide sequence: TGCGCCAGCAGCTTGACAGGGATGGAGAACACTGAAGCTTTCTTT.

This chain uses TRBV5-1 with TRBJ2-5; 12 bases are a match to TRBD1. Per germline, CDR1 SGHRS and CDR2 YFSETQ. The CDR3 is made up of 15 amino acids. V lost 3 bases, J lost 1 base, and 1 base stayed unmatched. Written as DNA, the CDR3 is TGCGCCAGCAGCTGGGGACAGGGGGCCCAAGAGACCCAGTACTTC. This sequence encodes CASSWGQGAQETQYF.

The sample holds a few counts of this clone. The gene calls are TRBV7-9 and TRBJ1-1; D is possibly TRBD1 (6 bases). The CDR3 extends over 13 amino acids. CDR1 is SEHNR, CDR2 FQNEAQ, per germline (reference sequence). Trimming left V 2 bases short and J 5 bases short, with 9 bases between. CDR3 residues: CASSLRGKTEAFF. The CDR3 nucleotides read TGTGCCAGCAGCTTAAGGGGGAAGACTGAAGCTTTCTTT.

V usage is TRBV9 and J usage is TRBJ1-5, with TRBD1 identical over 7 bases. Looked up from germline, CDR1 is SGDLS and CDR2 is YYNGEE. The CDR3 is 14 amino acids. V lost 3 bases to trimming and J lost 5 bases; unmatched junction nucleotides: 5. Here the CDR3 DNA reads TGTGCCAGCAGCGAAACAGGGGAGGATCAGCCCCAGCATTTT. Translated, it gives CASSETGEDQPQHF.

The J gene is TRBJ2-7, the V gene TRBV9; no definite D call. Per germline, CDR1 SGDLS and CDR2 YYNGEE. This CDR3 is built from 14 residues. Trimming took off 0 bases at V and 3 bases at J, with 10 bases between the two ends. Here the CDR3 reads CASSVDLGSYEQYF. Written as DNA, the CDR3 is TGTGCCAGCAGCGTAGATTTGGGAAGCTACGAGCAGTACTTC.

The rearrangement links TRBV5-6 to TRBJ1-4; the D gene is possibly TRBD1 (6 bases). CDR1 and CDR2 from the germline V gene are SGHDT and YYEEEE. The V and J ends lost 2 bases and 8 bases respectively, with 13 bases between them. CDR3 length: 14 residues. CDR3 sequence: CASSFLQGNEKLFF. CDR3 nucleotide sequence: TGTGCCAGCAGCTTCTTGCAGGGGAACGAAAAACTGTTTTTT. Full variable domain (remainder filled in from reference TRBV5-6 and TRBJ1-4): DAGVTQSPTHLIKTRGQQVTLRCSPKSGHDTVSWYQQALGQGPQFIFQYYEEEERQRGNFPDRFSGHQFPNYSSELNVNALLLGDSALYLCASSFLQGNEKLFFGSGTQLSVL.

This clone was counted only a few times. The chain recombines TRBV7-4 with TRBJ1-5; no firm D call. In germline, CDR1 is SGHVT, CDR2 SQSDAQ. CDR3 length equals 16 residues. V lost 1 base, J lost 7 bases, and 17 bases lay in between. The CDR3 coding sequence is TGTGCCAGCAGCTTAGGAGTCGGGGAAATCAGGCAGCCCCAGCATTTT. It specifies CASSLGVGEIRQPQHF.

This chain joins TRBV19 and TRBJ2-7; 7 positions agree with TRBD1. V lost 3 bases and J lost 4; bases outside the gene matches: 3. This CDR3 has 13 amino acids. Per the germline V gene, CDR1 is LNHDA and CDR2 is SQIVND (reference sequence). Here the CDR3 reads CASSMGQPYEQYV. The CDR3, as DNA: TGTGCCAGTAGTATGGGACAGCCTTACGAGCAGTACGTC.

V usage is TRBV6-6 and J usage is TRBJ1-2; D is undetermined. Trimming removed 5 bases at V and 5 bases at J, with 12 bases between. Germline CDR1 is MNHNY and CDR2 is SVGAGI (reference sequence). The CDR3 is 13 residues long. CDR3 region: CASSPLGWYGYTF. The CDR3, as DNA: TGTGCCAGCAGTCCCCTCGGTTGGTATGGCTACACCTTC.

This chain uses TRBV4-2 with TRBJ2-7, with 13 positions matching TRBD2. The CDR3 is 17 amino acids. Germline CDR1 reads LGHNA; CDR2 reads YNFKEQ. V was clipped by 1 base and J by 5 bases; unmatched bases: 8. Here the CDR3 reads CASSQGTTSGGSDEQYF. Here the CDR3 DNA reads TGTGCCAGCAGCCAAGGGACGACTAGCGGGGGGAGCGACGAGCAGTACTTC.

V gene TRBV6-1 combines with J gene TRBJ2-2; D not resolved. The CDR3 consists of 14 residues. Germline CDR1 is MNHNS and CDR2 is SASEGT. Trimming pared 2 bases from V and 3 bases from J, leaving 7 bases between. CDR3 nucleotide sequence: TGTGCCAGCAGTGAATTGGGTGACACCGGGGAGCTGTTTTTT. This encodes CASSELGDTGELFF.

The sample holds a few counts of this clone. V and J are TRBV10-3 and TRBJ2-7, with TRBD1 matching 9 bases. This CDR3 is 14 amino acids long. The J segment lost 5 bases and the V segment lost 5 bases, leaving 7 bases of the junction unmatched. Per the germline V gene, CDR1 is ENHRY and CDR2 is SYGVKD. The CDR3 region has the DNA TGTGCCATCAGTCCGGGACAGGGATCTAACGAGCAGTACGTC. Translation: CAISPGQGSNEQYV.

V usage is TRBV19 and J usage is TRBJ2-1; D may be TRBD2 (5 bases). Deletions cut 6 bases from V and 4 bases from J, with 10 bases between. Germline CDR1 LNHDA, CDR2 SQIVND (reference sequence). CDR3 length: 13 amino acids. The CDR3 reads CASRGDRYNEQFF. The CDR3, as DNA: TGTGCCAGTAGGGGAGACCGTTACAATGAGCAGTTCTTC.

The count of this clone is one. The CDR3 coding sequence is TGCGCCAGCAGCTCGGGCCTAGGTCTAACCGGAGAGACCCAGTACTTC. Translating it yields CASSSGLGLTGETQYF. The chain uses TRBV5-1 and TRBJ2-5; D gene unclear. The CDR3 loop spans 16 amino acids. V was cut by 3 bases and J by 4 bases, with 19 bases left in between. The germline V gene encodes CDR1 SGHRS and CDR2 YFSETQ.

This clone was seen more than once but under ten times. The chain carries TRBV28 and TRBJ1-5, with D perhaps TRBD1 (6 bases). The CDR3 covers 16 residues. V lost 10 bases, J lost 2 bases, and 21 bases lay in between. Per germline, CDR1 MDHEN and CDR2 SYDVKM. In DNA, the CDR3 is TGTGCCACACGCCGGGATAGGGGGTACGGCAATCAGCCCCAGCATTTT. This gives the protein CATRRDRGYGNQPQHF.

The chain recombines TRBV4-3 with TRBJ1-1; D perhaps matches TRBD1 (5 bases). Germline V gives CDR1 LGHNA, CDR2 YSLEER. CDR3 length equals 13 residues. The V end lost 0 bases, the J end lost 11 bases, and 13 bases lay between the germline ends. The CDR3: CASSQDSIAGAFF. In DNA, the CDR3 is TGCGCCAGCAGCCAAGACTCGATAGCAGGGGCTTTCTTT.

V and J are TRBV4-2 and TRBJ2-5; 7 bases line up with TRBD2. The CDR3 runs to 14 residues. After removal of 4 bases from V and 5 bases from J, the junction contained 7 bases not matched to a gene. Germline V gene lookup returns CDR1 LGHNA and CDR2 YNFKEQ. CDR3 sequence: CASSPSGVGETQYF. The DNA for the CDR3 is TGTGCCAGCAGCCCGAGCGGGGTAGGGGAGACCCAGTACTTC.

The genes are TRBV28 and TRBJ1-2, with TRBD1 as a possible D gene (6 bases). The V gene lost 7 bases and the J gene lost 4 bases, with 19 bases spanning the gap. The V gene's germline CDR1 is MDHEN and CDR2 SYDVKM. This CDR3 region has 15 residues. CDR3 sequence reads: CASTSGDSGPYGYTF. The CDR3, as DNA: TGTGCCAGCACTTCAGGGGACTCCGGCCCCTATGGCTACACCTTC.

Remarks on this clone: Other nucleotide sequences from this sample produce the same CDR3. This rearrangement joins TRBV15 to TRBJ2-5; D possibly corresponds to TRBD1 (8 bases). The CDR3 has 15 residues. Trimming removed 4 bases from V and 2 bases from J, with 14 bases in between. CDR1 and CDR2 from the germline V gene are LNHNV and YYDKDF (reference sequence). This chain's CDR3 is CATSTDRGGQETQYF. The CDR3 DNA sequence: TGTGCCACCAGCACCGACAGGGGAGGGCAAGAGACCCAGTACTTC.

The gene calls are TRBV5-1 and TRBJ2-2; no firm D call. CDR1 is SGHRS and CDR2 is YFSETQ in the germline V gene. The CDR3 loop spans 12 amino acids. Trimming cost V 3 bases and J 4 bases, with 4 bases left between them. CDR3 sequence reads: CASSSITGELFF. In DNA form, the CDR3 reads TGCGCCAGCAGCTCTATCACCGGGGAGCTGTTTTTT.

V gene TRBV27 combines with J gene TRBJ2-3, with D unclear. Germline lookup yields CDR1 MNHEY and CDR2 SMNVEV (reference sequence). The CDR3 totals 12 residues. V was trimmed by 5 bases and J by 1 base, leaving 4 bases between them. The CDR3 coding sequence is TGTGCCAGCAGTGGAGGCACAGATACGCAGTATTTT. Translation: CASSGGTDTQYF.

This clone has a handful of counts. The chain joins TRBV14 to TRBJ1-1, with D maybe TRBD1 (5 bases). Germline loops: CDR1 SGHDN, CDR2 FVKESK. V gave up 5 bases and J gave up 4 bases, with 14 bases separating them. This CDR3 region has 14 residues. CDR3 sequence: CASSDLGGSTEAFF. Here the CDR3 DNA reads TGTGCCAGCAGCGACCTGGGGGGAAGCACTGAAGCTTTCTTT.

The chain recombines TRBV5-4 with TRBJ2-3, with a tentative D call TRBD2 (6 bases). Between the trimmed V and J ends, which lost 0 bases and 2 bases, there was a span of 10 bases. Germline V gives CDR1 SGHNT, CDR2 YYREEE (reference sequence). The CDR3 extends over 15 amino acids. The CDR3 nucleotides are TGTGCCAGCAGCTTGGGCCGGGAGTCCACAGATACGCAGTATTTT. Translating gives CASSLGRESTDTQYF.

Here the CDR3 reads CSGLGNYGYTF. CDR3 DNA sequence: TGCAGTGGACTTGGTAACTATGGCTACACCTTC. The chain couples TRBV20-1 to TRBJ1-2; D gene unclear. Germline values: CDR1 DFQATT, CDR2 SNEGSKA (reference sequence). The CDR3 is made up of 11 amino acids. V lost 7 bases to trimming and J lost 1 base, with 7 bases between them.

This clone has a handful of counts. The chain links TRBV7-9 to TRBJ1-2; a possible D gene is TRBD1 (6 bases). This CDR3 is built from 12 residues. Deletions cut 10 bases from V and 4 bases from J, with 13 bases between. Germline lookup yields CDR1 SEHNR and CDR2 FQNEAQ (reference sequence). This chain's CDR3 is CAIKEGVYGYTF. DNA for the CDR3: TGTGCCATCAAGGAGGGGGTCTATGGCTACACCTTC.

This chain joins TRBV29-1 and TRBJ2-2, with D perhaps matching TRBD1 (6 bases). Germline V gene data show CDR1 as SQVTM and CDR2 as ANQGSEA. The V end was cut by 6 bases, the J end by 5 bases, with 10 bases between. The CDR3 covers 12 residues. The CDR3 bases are TGCAGCGTAGGGGGTTGGACCGGGGAGCTGTTTTTT. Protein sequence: CSVGGWTGELFF.

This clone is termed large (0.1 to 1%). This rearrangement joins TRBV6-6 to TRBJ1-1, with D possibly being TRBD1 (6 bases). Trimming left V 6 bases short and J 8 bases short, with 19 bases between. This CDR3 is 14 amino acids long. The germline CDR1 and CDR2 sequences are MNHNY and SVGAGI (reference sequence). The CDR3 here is CASSGGTQAREAFF. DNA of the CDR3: TGTGCCAGCAGCGGCGGGACACAAGCCAGGGAAGCTTTCTTT.

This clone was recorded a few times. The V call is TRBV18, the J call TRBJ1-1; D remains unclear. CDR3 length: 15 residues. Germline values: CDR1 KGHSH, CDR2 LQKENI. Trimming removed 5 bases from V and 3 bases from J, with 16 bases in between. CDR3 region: CASSWAEGQDTEAFF. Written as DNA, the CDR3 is TGTGCCAGCTCATGGGCAGAAGGGCAGGACACTGAAGCTTTCTTT.

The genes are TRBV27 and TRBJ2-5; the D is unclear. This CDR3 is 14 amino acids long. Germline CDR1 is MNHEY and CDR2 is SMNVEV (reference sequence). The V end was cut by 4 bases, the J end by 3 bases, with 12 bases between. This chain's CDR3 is CASSSVDAKETQYF. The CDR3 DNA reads TGTGCCAGCAGTTCGGTAGACGCTAAAGAGACCCAGTACTTC.

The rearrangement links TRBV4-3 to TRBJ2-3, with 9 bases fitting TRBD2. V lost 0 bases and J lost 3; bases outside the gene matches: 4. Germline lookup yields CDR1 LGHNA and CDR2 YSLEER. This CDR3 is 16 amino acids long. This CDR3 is CASSQDSSGITDTQYF. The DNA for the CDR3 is TGCGCCAGCAGCCAAGATTCTAGCGGGATAACAGATACGCAGTATTTT.